One sample yielded the 13 T cell receptor beta chains listed below, sequenced in a study of shared clonotypes between healthy human individuals. The protocol was immunoSEQ multiplex PCR, while the TCRdb copy is restricted to in-frame clones and leaves out a portion. Among about 2.3 million clones listed, 92% were seen once. The sample taken for sequencing was naive CD4+ T cells from PBMCs. The subset denotes: CD45RA+ positively selected. The source is a man aged 18 to 30 in good health. Some clones in this sample may be carry-over from other donors' samples.

The CDR3 DNA sequence: TGTGCCAGCAGCCTAACAGGGGGCACGAACACTGAAGCTTTCTTT. Its protein product is CASSLTGGTNTEAFF. The chain employs TRBV7-6 and TRBJ1-1, with 9 positions matching TRBD1. The trim removed 5 bases at V and 1 base at J, leaving 5 bases unmatched. The germline gives CDR1 SGHVS, CDR2 FNYEAQ. There are 15 residues in the CDR3.

V is TRBV30 and J is TRBJ2-5; 7 nucleotides line up with TRBD2. Germline V lookup: CDR1 GTSNPN, CDR2 SVGIG (reference sequence). Losses at the gene ends were 2 bases for V and 4 bases for J; bases not matched to a gene: 7. This CDR3 is 14 amino acids long. CDR3 residues: CAWSTKAGSETQYF. For the CDR3, the DNA is TGTGCCTGGAGTACAAAAGCGGGATCAGAGACCCAGTACTTC.

The genes are TRBV10-3 and TRBJ2-1, with 10 bases lining up with TRBD2. V shed 3 bases and J 7 bases; nucleotides not matched to a gene: 9. CDR1 and CDR2 from the germline V gene are ENHRY and SYGVKD. This CDR3 contains 16 residues. CDR3 bases: TGTGCCATCAGTGAACGGGAGCGGGAGGGCCTAAATGAGCAGTTCTTC. This gives the protein CAISEREREGLNEQFF.

This sequence joins TRBV7-3 and TRBJ2-1; D may be TRBD1 (6 bases). Trimming removed 2 bases at V and 4 bases at J, with 18 bases between. Germline V CDR1 and CDR2: SGHTA, FQGTGA. The length of the CDR3 is 17 residues. Here the CDR3 reads CASSLGTGTLRYNEQFF. CDR3 bases: TGTGCCAGCAGCTTAGGCACAGGGACACTAAGGTACAATGAGCAGTTCTTC. The entire variable domain, with the rest obtained from reference TRBV7-3 and TRBJ2-1, is as follows: GAGVSQTPSNKVTEKGKYVELRCDPISGHTALYWYRQSLGQGPEFLIYFQGTGAADDSGLPNDRFFAVRPEGSVSTLKIQRTERGDSAVYLCASSLGTGTLRYNEQFFGPGTRLTVL.

J is TRBJ2-3 and V is TRBV12-5; a weak D match, TRBD1 (6 bases). The CDR3 length is 13 residues. The V gene lost 6 bases and the J gene lost 4 bases, with 11 bases spanning the gap. Germline V lookup: CDR1 LGHNT, CDR2 FRNRAP. The CDR3 reads CASGLTGSDTQYF. The CDR3 bases are TGTGCTAGTGGGTTGACAGGCTCAGATACGCAGTATTTT.

This clone was observed a handful of times. The identical CDR3 is also encoded by other nucleotide sequences in the sample. The chain combines TRBV5-6 with TRBJ1-5; 9 nucleotides align to TRBD1. Germline CDR1 is SGHDT and CDR2 is YYEEEE. This CDR3 has 14 amino acids. With 4 bases clipped from V and 4 bases from J, the junction kept 3 bases outside the gene matches. CDR3 protein: CASSRTGVNQPQHF. The CDR3, as DNA: TGTGCCAGCAGCCGGACAGGGGTTAATCAGCCCCAGCATTTT.

The chain employs TRBV28 and TRBJ2-3, with D possibly TRBD1 on 8 matching bases. Trimming pared 6 bases from V and 3 bases from J, leaving 16 bases between. There are 15 residues in the CDR3. Germline V gives CDR1 MDHEN, CDR2 SYDVKM. CDR3 in DNA: TGTGCCAGCAGCCTAACAGGGGGAGGGACAGATACGCAGTATTTT. Protein product: CASSLTGGGTDTQYF.

This chain joins TRBV28 and TRBJ2-7; D gene unclear. The germline gives CDR1 MDHEN, CDR2 SYDVKM. V was shortened by 6 bases and J by 2 bases, with 8 bases between the two germline ends. The CDR3 is 12 amino acids. CDR3 nucleotide sequence: TGTGCCAGCAGCGCCACAGCCTACGAGCAGTACTTC. As protein: CASSATAYEQYF.

The V call is TRBV9, the J call TRBJ2-7; D perhaps matches TRBD2 (5 bases). The germline V gene encodes CDR1 SGDLS and CDR2 YYNGEE. V was pared by 4 bases and J by 4 bases, with 18 bases between. The CDR3 sequence is 15 residues long. CDR3 in amino acids: CASSPQASSAYEQYF. DNA of the CDR3: TGTGCCAGCAGCCCTCAGGCTAGCTCTGCTTACGAGCAGTACTTC.

This chain connects TRBV2 to TRBJ1-1, with a tentative D call TRBD1 (5 bases). Germline V gene data show CDR1 as SNHLY and CDR2 as FYNNEI. The CDR3 is 13 amino acids. Trimming shortened V by 8 bases and J by 4 bases, and 14 bases separated the two germline ends. The CDR3 DNA follows: TGTGCCAGCTGTGGGCAGGGAGGCACTGAAGCTTTCTTT. As protein: CASCGQGGTEAFF.

This clone was found once. The chain is built from TRBV7-9 and TRBJ2-2, with D unresolved. The V gene's germline CDR1 is SEHNR and CDR2 FQNEAQ (reference sequence). V gave up 3 bases and J gave up 3 bases, with 8 bases separating them. The CDR3 is made up of 14 amino acids. The CDR3 loop reads CASSFDLYTGELFF. The CDR3 DNA reads TGTGCCAGCAGCTTCGACCTCTACACCGGGGAGCTGTTTTTT.

The J gene is TRBJ1-5, the V gene TRBV28; the D gene is possibly TRBD1 (6 bases). V was shortened by 4 bases and J by 0 bases, with 22 bases between the two germline ends. CDR1 and CDR2 from the germline V gene are MDHEN and SYDVKM. The CDR3 is made up of 19 amino acids. CDR3 bases: TGTGCCAGCAGTTGGCCTTCGACCGGGGGACACTATAGCAATCAGCCCCAGCATTTT. This encodes CASSWPSTGGHYSNQPQHF.

The CDR3 nucleotides read TGTGCCAGCAGCCGTACGGGACTAGCGACAGATACGCAGTATTTT. It encodes CASSRTGLATDTQYF. This chain links TRBV7-3 with TRBJ2-3; TRBD2 matches at 10 bases. V was clipped by 5 bases and J by 3 bases; unmatched bases: 5. CDR1 is SGHTA, CDR2 FQGTGA, per germline. The CDR3 sequence is 15 residues long.